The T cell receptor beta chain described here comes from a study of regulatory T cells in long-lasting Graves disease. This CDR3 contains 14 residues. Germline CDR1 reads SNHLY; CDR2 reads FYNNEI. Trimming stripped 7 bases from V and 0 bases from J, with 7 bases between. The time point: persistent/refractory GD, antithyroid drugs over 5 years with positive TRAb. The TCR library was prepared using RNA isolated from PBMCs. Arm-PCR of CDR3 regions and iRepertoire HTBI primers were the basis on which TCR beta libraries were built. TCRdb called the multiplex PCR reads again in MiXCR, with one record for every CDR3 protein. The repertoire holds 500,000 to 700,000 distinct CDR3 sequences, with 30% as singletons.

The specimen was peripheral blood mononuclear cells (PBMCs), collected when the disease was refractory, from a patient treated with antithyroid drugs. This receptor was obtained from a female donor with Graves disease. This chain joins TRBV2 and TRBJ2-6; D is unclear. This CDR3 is CASTLTSGANVLTF. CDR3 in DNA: TGTGCCAGCACCCTGACCTCTGGGGCCAACGTCCTGACTTTC.